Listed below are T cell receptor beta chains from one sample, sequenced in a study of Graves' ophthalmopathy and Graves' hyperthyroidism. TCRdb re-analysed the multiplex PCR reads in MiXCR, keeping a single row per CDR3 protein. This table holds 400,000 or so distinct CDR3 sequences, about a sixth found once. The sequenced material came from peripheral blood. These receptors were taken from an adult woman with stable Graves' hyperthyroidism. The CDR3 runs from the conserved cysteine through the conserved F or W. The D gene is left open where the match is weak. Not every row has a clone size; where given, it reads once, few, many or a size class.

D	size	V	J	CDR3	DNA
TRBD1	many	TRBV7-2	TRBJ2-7	CASKGQGLSWEQYF	TGTGCCAGCAAAGGACAGGGACTCTCCTGGGAGCAGTACTTC
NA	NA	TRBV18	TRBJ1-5	CASSPPGLSNQPQHF	TGTGCCAGCTCACCACCAGGGTTGAGCAATCAGCCCCAGCATTTT
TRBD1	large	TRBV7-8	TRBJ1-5	CASSPLTGHQPQHF	TGTGCCAGCAGCCCCCTGACAGGGCATCAGCCCCAGCATTTT
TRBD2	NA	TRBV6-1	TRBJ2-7	CASSISGTSSGRLEQYF	TGTGCCAGCAGTATCTCCGGGACTAGCAGTGGCAGGCTTGAGCAGTACTTC
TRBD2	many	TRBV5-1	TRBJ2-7	CASSSTSGSFHEQYF	TGCGCCAGCAGCTCGACTAGCGGGAGCTTCCACGAGCAGTACTTC
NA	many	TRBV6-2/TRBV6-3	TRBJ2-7	CASTPDLTTYEQYF	TGTGCCAGCACCCCGGATCTAACGACCTACGAGCAGTACTTC
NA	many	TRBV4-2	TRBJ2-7	CASATPGASKQYF	TGTGCCAGCGCAACCCCTGGGGCTTCGAAGCAGTACTTC
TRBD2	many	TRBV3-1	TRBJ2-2	CASSQPGLATNTGELFF	TGTGCCAGCAGCCAGCCCGGACTAGCGACGAACACCGGGGAGCTGTTTTTT
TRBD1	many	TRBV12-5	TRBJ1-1	CASGFWTGGKWTEAFF	TGTGCTAGTGGTTTCTGGACAGGGGGGAAGTGGACTGAAGCTTTCTTT
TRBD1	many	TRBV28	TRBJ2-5	CASSWAGGEKTQYF	TGTGCCAGCAGTTGGGCAGGGGGCGAAAAGACCCAGTACTTC
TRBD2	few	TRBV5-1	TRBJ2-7	CASSLSTSGISSPYEQYF	TGCGCCAGCAGCCTCTCGACTAGCGGGATAAGCTCACCCTACGAGCAGTACTTC
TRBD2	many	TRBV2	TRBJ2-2	CASSGGRNTGELFF	TGTGCCAGCAGCGGCGGGAGGAACACCGGGGAGCTGTTTTTT
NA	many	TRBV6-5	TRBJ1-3	CASSYWQGNTIYF	TGTGCCAGCAGTTACTGGCAGGGAAACACCATATATTTT
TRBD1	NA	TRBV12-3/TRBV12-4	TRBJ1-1	CASSLRTGLPLSTEAFF	TGTGCCAGCAGTCTTCGGACAGGGCTACCGCTATCCACTGAAGCTTTCTTT
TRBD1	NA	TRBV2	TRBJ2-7	CASSERDRDTRQYF	TGTGCCAGCAGTGAAAGGGACAGGGATACTCGGCAGTACTTC
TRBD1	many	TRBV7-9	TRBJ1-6	CASSLRQGVNSPLHF	TGTGCCAGCAGCTTAAGACAGGGGGTTAATTCACCCCTCCACTTT
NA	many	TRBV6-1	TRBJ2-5	CASSERGYQETQYF	TGTGCCAGCAGTGAAAGGGGATACCAAGAGACCCAGTACTTC
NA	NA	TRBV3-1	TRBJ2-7	CASSQAILGYEQYF	TGTGCCAGCAGCCAAGCTATACTAGGCTACGAGCAGTACTTC
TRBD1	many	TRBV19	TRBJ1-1	CASKPGTAPREAFF	TGTGCCAGTAAACCAGGGACAGCCCCACGGGAAGCTTTCTTT
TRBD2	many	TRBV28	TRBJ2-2	CASSLGLGGTGELFF	TGTGCCAGCAGTTTGGGACTAGGTGGAACCGGGGAGCTGTTTTTT
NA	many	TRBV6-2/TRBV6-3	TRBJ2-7	CASSYSSTARRYEQYF	TGTGCCAGCAGTTACTCGAGTACGGCCAGACGCTACGAGCAGTACTTC
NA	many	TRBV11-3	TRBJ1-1	CASSLHRGGIQDTEAFF	TGTGCCAGCAGCTTACACCGGGGGGGGATTCAAGATACTGAAGCTTTCTTT
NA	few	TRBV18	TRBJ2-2	CASSPQLSVELFF	TGTGCCAGCTCACCACAACTCTCCGTGGAGCTGTTTTTT
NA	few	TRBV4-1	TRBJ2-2	CASSPYNTGELFF	TGCGCCAGCAGCCCGTATAACACCGGGGAGCTGTTTTTT
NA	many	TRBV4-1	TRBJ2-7	CASSQEGWPREQYF	TGCGCCAGCAGCCAAGAAGGTTGGCCGAGGGAGCAGTACTTC
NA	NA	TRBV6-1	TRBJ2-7	CASSPSSVSYEQYF	TGTGCCAGCAGCCCCTCTTCTGTGTCCTACGAGCAGTACTTC
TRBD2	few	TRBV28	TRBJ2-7	CASSSGGGAGGVSYEQYF	TGTGCCAGCAGTTCCGGGGGGGGTGCGGGAGGAGTATCCTACGAGCAGTACTTC
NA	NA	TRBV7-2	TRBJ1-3	CASSLAGHSGNTIYF	TGTGCCAGCAGCTTAGCTGGACACTCTGGAAACACCATATATTTT
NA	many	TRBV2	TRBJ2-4	CASTGTENIQYF	TGTGCCAGCACCGGGACGGAAAACATTCAGTACTTC
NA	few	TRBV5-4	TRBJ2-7	CTSSLARVGAAAEQYF	TGTACCAGCAGCTTGGCCCGAGTGGGCGCAGCAGCCGAGCAGTACTTC
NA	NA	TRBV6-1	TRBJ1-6	CASSDQAGLNSPLHF	TGTGCCAGCAGTGATCAGGCAGGGCTTAATTCACCCCTCCACTTT
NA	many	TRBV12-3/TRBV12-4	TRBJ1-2	CASSPAHANYGYTF	TGTGCCAGCAGTCCCGCTCACGCTAACTATGGCTACACCTTC
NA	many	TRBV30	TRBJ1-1	CAWSTTPRAEAFF	TGTGCCTGGAGTACCACCCCACGGGCTGAAGCTTTCTTT
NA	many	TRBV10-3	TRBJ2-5	CATSWGLGETQYF	TGTGCCACCTCCTGGGGTTTAGGAGAGACCCAGTACTTC
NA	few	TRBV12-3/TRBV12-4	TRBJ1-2	CASSFDPGAHYGYTF	TGTGCCAGCAGTTTCGACCCAGGGGCGCACTATGGCTACACCTTC
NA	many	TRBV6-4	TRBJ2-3	CASSATDRTDTQYF	TGTGCCAGCAGTGCTACTGACAGGACAGATACGCAGTATTTT
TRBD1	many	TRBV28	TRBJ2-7	CASSDTGTGPYEQYF	TGTGCCAGCAGCGATACCGGGACAGGGCCCTACGAGCAGTACTTC
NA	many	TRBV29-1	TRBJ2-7	CSVLGTRSSYEQYF	TGCAGCGTCCTAGGGACACGGAGCTCCTACGAGCAGTACTTC
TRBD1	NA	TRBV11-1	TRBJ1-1	CASSFIGTGLNTEAFF	TGTGCCAGCAGCTTTATTGGGACAGGGCTGAACACTGAAGCTTTCTTT
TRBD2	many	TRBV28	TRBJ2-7	CASSGGLAGFYEQYF	TGTGCCAGCAGTGGGGGACTAGCGGGGTTCTACGAGCAGTACTTC
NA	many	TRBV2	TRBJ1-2	CASSDRADGGYTF	TGTGCCAGCAGTGACAGGGCGGATGGTGGCTACACCTTC
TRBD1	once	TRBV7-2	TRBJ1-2	CASSMDRVDYGYTF	TGTGCCAGCAGCATGGACAGGGTTGACTATGGCTACACCTTC
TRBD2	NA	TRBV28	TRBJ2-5	CASSSWTSGGAQETQYF	TGTGCCAGCAGTTCCTGGACTAGCGGGGGAGCACAAGAGACCCAGTACTTC
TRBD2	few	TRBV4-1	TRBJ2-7	CASSPGTSGRGSSYEQYF	TGCGCCAGCAGCCCTGGGACTAGCGGGAGGGGAAGCTCCTACGAGCAGTACTTC
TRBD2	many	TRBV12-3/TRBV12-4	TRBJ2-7	CASSSRSSGWRGQYF	TGTGCCAGCAGTTCCAGATCTAGCGGGTGGAGGGGGCAGTACTTC
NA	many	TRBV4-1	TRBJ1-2	CASSQVGGGNYGYTF	TGCGCCAGCAGCCAAGTGGGTGGAGGTAACTATGGCTACACCTTC
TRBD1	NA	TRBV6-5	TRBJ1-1	CASSSQQGLGEAFF	TGTGCCAGCAGTTCCCAACAGGGGCTGGGTGAAGCTTTCTTT
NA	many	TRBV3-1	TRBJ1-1	CASSQPTGNTEAFF	TGTGCCAGCAGCCAACCGACAGGGAACACTGAAGCTTTCTTT
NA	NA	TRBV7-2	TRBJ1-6	CASSYHRNSPLHF	TGTGCCAGCAGCTACCACAGGAATTCACCCCTCCACTTT
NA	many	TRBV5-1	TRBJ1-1	CASSLEWGGTEAFF	TGCGCCAGCAGCTTGGAATGGGGGGGCACTGAAGCTTTCTTT
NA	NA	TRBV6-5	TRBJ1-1	CASSYLDILNTEAFF	TGTGCCAGCAGTTATTTGGACATCTTGAACACTGAAGCTTTCTTT
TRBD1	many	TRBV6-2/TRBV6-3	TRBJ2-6	CASSYPSQGAFSGANVLTF	TGTGCCAGCAGTTACCCCTCCCAGGGGGCCTTCTCTGGGGCCAACGTCCTGACTTTC
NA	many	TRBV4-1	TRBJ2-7	CASSRARDGPYEQYF	TGCGCCAGCAGCCGCGCCCGGGACGGACCCTACGAGCAGTACTTC
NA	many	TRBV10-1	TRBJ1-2	CASSEFRDGWRGYTF	TGCGCCAGCAGTGAATTCCGGGACGGATGGCGAGGCTACACCTTC
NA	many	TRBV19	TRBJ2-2	CASRATGNTGELFF	TGTGCCAGTAGGGCCACAGGGAACACCGGGGAGCTGTTTTTT